This T cell receptor (beta chain) was sequenced during a study of T cell repertoires in cytomegalovirus infection. Overall study: Indications came from public TCR beta signatures; they pointed to CMV infection and to a matching HLA type.

The germline V gene encodes CDR1 SGHRS and CDR2 YFSETQ. This CDR3 spans 14 amino acids. J gave up 6 bases and V 4 bases, and 8 bases lay outside the gene matches. TCRdb used MiXCR to reprocess the reads, holding one entry per CDR3 protein. Here the sample spans about 260,000 distinct CDR3 sequences, roughly 15% being singletons. The sequence came from a human donor in good health (CMV status not recorded). Some clones in this sample may be carry-over from other donors' samples. Sequencing used PBMCs. The rearrangement links TRBV5-1 to TRBJ1-2, with 8 bases matching TRBD1. The DNA of the CDR3 is TGCGCCAGCAGCCAGGACAGGGCTACGGATGGCTACACCTTC. As protein: CASSQDRATDGYTF. The full variable domain, its missing parts supplied by reference TRBV5-1 and TRBJ1-2, is KAGVTQTPRYLIKTRGQQVTLSCSPISGHRSVSWYQQTPGQGLQFLFEYFSETQRNKGNFPGRFSGRQFSNSRSEMNVSTLELGDSALYLCASSQDRATDGYTFGSGTRLTVV.